This T cell receptor (beta chain) appears in the sequencing data of a study of cytomegalovirus exposure and HLA in healthy donors. This clone is a singleton in its sample. What it binds is unknown. 60 Vbeta and 13 Jbeta primers were used in PCR. The method was immunoSEQ multiplex PCR; TCRdb's version includes in-frame clones alone and lacks a portion of them. This sample has around 200,000 clones, with 65% to 80% found just once. Findings and limits, study-wide: Altogether, about 160 TCR beta chains were recorded as cytomegalovirus-associated.

Per germline, CDR1 LGHNA and CDR2 YNFKEQ. This CDR3 is 15 amino acids long. V lost 5 bases and J 0 bases, leaving 14 bases between the germline ends. The source of this sequence is a man aged 25-40 years in good health and CMV-seropositive. This chain connects TRBV4-2 to TRBJ2-7; weak D call: TRBD2 (6 bases). Source material: PBMCs. CDR3 residues: CASSSERAHSYEQYF. CDR3 nucleotide sequence: TGTGCCAGCAGCTCGGAGCGGGCCCACTCCTACGAGCAGTACTTC.